The rows below give T cell receptor beta chains drawn from one sample of a study of blood T cell repertoires in COVID-19. TCRdb keeps only in-frame clones here, not all; method: immunoSEQ multiplex PCR. The sample has a few hundred thousand clones, approximately 89% seen once. The sample comprised PBMCs or T cells enriched from blood (not recorded which). These receptors all stem from a middle-aged woman who had been exposed to COVID-19. The CDR3 runs from the conserved cysteine through the conserved F or W.

v_gene: TRBV2; len: 15; j_gene: TRBJ2-2; CDR3aa: CATSRGGPVTGELFF
v_gene: TRBV3-1/TRBV3-2; len: 17; j_gene: TRBJ1-5; CDR3aa: CASSQDSTRVGNQPQHF
v_gene: TRBV9; len: 16; j_gene: TRBJ1-2; CDR3aa: CASSVAGDRVNHGYTF
v_gene: TRBV5-6; len: 13; j_gene: TRBJ1-1; CDR3aa: CASSLALNTEAFF
v_gene: TRBV7-8; len: 17; j_gene: TRBJ2-1; CDR3aa: CASSLGTSDSRYNEQFF
v_gene: TRBV11-3; len: 14; j_gene: TRBJ1-2; CDR3aa: CASSFGGVPYGYTF
v_gene: TRBV18; len: 15; j_gene: TRBJ2-3; CDR3aa: CASSPPSRSTDTQYF
v_gene: TRBV30; len: 14; j_gene: TRBJ1-2; CDR3aa: CAWRQDDRTYGYTF
v_gene: TRBV7-9; len: 15; j_gene: TRBJ2-5; CDR3aa: CASSFRGGEEETQYF
v_gene: TRBV7-9; len: 15; j_gene: TRBJ2-7; CDR3aa: CASSLYGRGLYEQYF
v_gene: TRBV5-5; len: 14; j_gene: TRBJ1-2; CDR3aa: CASSPGTGVYGYTF
v_gene: TRBV5-4; len: 15; j_gene: TRBJ1-6; CDR3aa: CASSNPGQGNSPLHF
v_gene: TRBV27; len: 16; j_gene: TRBJ1-4; CDR3aa: CASSLRTRGHNEKLFF
v_gene: TRBV7-9; len: 14; j_gene: TRBJ2-1; CDR3aa: CASSLRLAAEEQFF
v_gene: TRBV2; len: 14; j_gene: TRBJ1-1; CDR3aa: CASSGYRTNTEAFF
v_gene: TRBV12-3/TRBV12-4; len: 13; j_gene: TRBJ2-1; CDR3aa: CASRDSSYNEQFF
v_gene: TRBV29-1; len: 12; j_gene: TRBJ2-5; CDR3aa: CSVKALQETQYF
v_gene: TRBV6-2/TRBV6-3; len: 14; j_gene: TRBJ1-1; CDR3aa: CASSYSPGNTEAFF
v_gene: TRBV4-1; len: 16; j_gene: TRBJ1-6; CDR3aa: CASSQARTGGWSPLHF
v_gene: TRBV18; len: 15; j_gene: TRBJ1-1; CDR3aa: CASSLSETGKTEAFF
v_gene: TRBV5-8; len: 16; j_gene: TRBJ1-4; CDR3aa: CASSKGTGATNEKLFF
v_gene: TRBV20-1; len: 12; j_gene: TRBJ2-7; CDR3aa: CSASTSTARQYF
v_gene: TRBV9; len: 17; j_gene: TRBJ1-1; CDR3aa: CASSVEGQGAKNTEAFF
v_gene: TRBV27; len: 15; j_gene: TRBJ1-2; CDR3aa: CASSLGGQLDYGYTF
v_gene: TRBV23-1; len: 16; j_gene: TRBJ2-7; CDR3aa: CASSQSGTSGTYEQYF
v_gene: TRBV25-1; len: 16; j_gene: TRBJ1-1; CDR3aa: CASSDRPRQGWAEAFF
v_gene: TRBV4-2; len: 14; j_gene: TRBJ2-7; CDR3aa: CASSPPSRVYEQYF
v_gene: TRBV30; len: 14; j_gene: TRBJ2-7; CDR3aa: CAWSGLGGAYEQYF
v_gene: TRBV6-5; len: 13; j_gene: TRBJ1-1; CDR3aa: CASSYLGNTEAFF
v_gene: TRBV7-3; len: 14; j_gene: TRBJ2-1; CDR3aa: CASSLERGFNEQFF
v_gene: TRBV13; len: 15; j_gene: TRBJ1-6; CDR3aa: CASSFGQGVNSPLHF
v_gene: TRBV7-2; len: 16; j_gene: TRBJ1-5; CDR3aa: CASSLSTDYSNQPQHF
v_gene: TRBV5-1; len: 15; j_gene: TRBJ2-7; CDR3aa: CASSLEGRAGYEQYF
v_gene: TRBV30; len: 13; j_gene: TRBJ2-3; CDR3aa: CASTSGGTDTQYF
v_gene: TRBV2; len: 15; j_gene: TRBJ2-1; CDR3aa: CASSVRAGEAGEQFF
v_gene: TRBV4-1; len: 15; j_gene: TRBJ2-3; CDR3aa: CASSQGRGPTDTQYF
v_gene: TRBV30; len: 13; j_gene: TRBJ2-5; CDR3aa: CAWDTGNEKTQYF